These 27 T cell receptor beta chains were sequenced from one sample in a study of blood T cell repertoires in COVID-19. Generated by immunoSEQ multiplex PCR, the TCRdb table keeps only in-frame clones and is missing some. The table has 100,000 to 150,000 clones, around 81% seen once; the top ten hold approximately 3.9%. The specimen was peripheral blood. The receptors were gathered from a woman between 45 and 60 years old with acute or convalescent COVID-19.

The rearrangement uses TRBV4-1 and TRBJ1-4; 7 nucleotides match TRBD1. The germline V gene has CDR1 MGHRA and CDR2 YSYEKL. After removal of 4 bases from V and 3 bases from J, the junction contained 5 bases not matched to a gene. The CDR3 runs 15 residues. The CDR3 DNA sequence: TGCGCCAGCAGCCGCACAGGGGTTCCTAATGAAAAACTGTTTTTT. The encoded protein is CASSRTGVPNEKLFF.

The rearrangement uses TRBV18 and TRBJ2-5, with D perhaps TRBD1 (6 bases). Trimming stripped 6 bases from V and 7 bases from J, with 15 bases between. Germline-derived CDR1 and CDR2 are KGHSH and LQKENI. The CDR3 has 13 residues. The CDR3 coding sequence is TGTGCCAGCTCCCAAGGACAGACTCTGACCCAGTACTTC. Translating gives CASSQGQTLTQYF.

To note about this clone: Distinct nucleotide sequences in the sample also encode this CDR3. The genes are TRBV6-5 and TRBJ2-7, with 8 bases that match TRBD2. The CDR3 extends over 12 amino acids. Germline V gene data show CDR1 as MNHEY and CDR2 as SVGAGI. Trimming removed 7 bases from V and 6 bases from J; junction bases left unmatched: 5. This chain's CDR3 is CASKRSGGEQYF. The CDR3 coding sequence is TGTGCCAGCAAACGGAGCGGGGGCGAGCAGTACTTC.

This rearrangement joins TRBV5-4 to TRBJ2-3; D perhaps matches TRBD2 (6 bases). V lost 6 bases, J lost 5 bases, and 16 bases lay in between. Germline V CDR1 and CDR2: SGHNT, YYREEE (reference sequence). The CDR3 extends over 14 amino acids. The CDR3 bases are TGTGCCAGCACCCCGGCGGTCGGGGGAGATACGCAGTATTTT. This gives the protein CASTPAVGGDTQYF.

This clone came up a few times. The chain recombines TRBV7-9 with TRBJ2-5, with D perhaps matching TRBD2 (5 bases). Trimming took off 6 bases at V and 1 base at J, with 12 bases between the two ends. This CDR3 is 14 amino acids long. Germline V lookup: CDR1 SEHNR, CDR2 FQNEAQ (reference sequence). The CDR3 loop is CASRPAGIQETQYF. CDR3 nucleotide sequence: TGTGCCAGCAGGCCTGCGGGCATCCAAGAGACCCAGTACTTC.

The chain combines TRBV2 with TRBJ2-3, with TRBD2 matching over 15 bases. The CDR3 sequence is 16 residues long. Germline V lookup: CDR1 SNHLY, CDR2 FYNNEI. J lost 2 bases, V lost 6 bases, and 3 bases had no gene match. The DNA for the CDR3 is TGTGCCAGCAGGGGGACTAGCGGGGGGACCACAGATACGCAGTATTTT. Protein sequence: CASRGTSGGTTDTQYF. Complete variable domain (other parts from reference TRBV2 and TRBJ2-3): EPEVTQTPSHQVTQMGQEVILRCVPISNHLYFYWYRQILGQKVEFLVSFYNNEISEKSEIFDDQFSVERPDGSNFTLKIRSTKLEDSAMYFCASRGTSGGTTDTQYFGPGTRLTVL.

V usage is TRBV5-5 and J usage is TRBJ1-6; D remains unclear. V was shortened by 2 bases and J by 7 bases, with 7 bases between the two germline ends. The CDR3 covers 13 residues. Looked up from germline, CDR1 is SGHKS and CDR2 is YYEKEE (reference sequence). This CDR3 is CASSLQLNSPLHF. The CDR3 DNA reads as TGTGCCAGCAGCTTACAGTTAAATTCACCCCTCCACTTT.

The genes are TRBV20-1 and TRBJ1-1; no firm D call. The V end lost 3 bases, the J end lost 0 bases, and 8 bases lay between the germline ends. The CDR3 runs to 13 residues. Germline V gene lookup returns CDR1 DFQATT and CDR2 SNEGSKA (reference sequence). The CDR3 protein is CSASGALNTEAFF. The CDR3 DNA sequence: TGCAGTGCTAGTGGAGCCTTGAACACTGAAGCTTTCTTT.

This sequence joins TRBV5-4 and TRBJ1-6; 9 bases align to TRBD1. V trimming: 3 bases; J trimming: 7 bases; junction bases outside the gene matches: 8. This CDR3 region has 16 residues. The germline CDR1 and CDR2 sequences are SGHNT and YYREEE (reference sequence). CDR3 amino acids: CASSSVTGTGNSPLHF. CDR3 in DNA: TGTGCCAGCAGCTCCGTAACCGGGACAGGGAATTCACCCCTCCACTTT. Combining the CDR3 with reference TRBV5-4 and TRBJ1-6 gives the whole variable domain ETGVTQSPTHLIKTRGQQVTLRCSSQSGHNTVSWYQQALGQGPQFIFQYYREEENGRGNFPPRFSGLQFPNYSSELNVNALELDDSALYLCASSSVTGTGNSPLHFGNGTRLTVT.

The chain combines TRBV9 with TRBJ1-1; D gene unclear. CDR1 and CDR2 from the germline V gene are SGDLS and YYNGEE. V dropped 1 base and J dropped 1 base, with 8 bases sitting between them. This CDR3 is built from 14 residues. The CDR3 sequence is CASSVIDKNTEAFF. The CDR3 DNA reads TGTGCCAGCAGCGTAATTGACAAGAACACTGAAGCTTTCTTT.

The CDR3 bases are TGCGCCAGCAGCTCGGGAGAGAGCTCCTACAATGAGCAGTTCTTC. It codes for CASSSGESSYNEQFF. The rearrangement links TRBV5-1 to TRBJ2-1, with a possible D match to TRBD2 (6 bases). V gave up 3 bases and J gave up 0 bases, with 10 bases separating them. Germline V lookup: CDR1 SGHRS, CDR2 YFSETQ. The CDR3 contains 15 residues.

The chain links TRBV11-2 to TRBJ2-7; 9 bases fit TRBD1. V shed 5 bases and J 4 bases; nucleotides not matched to a gene: 12. Germline V gives CDR1 SGHAT, CDR2 FQNNGV. This CDR3 region has 16 residues. This CDR3 is CASSRAGTGSSYEQYF. The CDR3 region has the DNA TGTGCCAGCAGCCGCGCCGGGACAGGGAGTTCTTACGAGCAGTACTTC.

The V gene is TRBV19, the J gene TRBJ2-2; D unresolved. The V gene's germline CDR1 is LNHDA and CDR2 SQIVND (reference sequence). Trimming shortened V by 5 bases and J by 3 bases, and 10 bases separated the two germline ends. The CDR3 length is 14 residues. The CDR3 nucleotides are TGTGCCAGTAGTTCACAGACCTACACCGGGGAGCTGTTTTTT. It codes for CASSSQTYTGELFF.

This sequence joins TRBV12-3 or TRBV12-4 and TRBJ2-7; tentatively, D is TRBD1 (5 bases). The CDR3 runs to 13 residues. V dropped 7 bases and J dropped 0 bases, with 10 bases sitting between them. CDR3 coding DNA: TGTGCCAGCAACGATGACAGCTCCTACGAGCAGTACTTC. Encoded protein: CASNDDSSYEQYF.

V is TRBV9 and J is TRBJ1-5, with D uncertain. V was clipped by 3 bases and J by 7 bases, with 11 bases between them. Germline values: CDR1 SGDLS, CDR2 YYNGEE. The CDR3 extends over 13 amino acids. The CDR3 sequence: CASSDGRRQPQHF. Here the CDR3 DNA reads TGTGCCAGCAGCGACGGGAGGAGACAGCCCCAGCATTTT. The whole variable domain, remainder taken from reference TRBV9 and TRBJ1-5, is DSGVTQTPKHLITATGQRVTLRCSPRSGDLSVYWYQQSLDQGLQFLIQYYNGEERAKGNILERFSAQQFPDLHSELNLSSLELGDSALYFCASSDGRRQPQHFGDGTRLSIL.

The chain links TRBV5-1 to TRBJ1-2, with TRBD1 matching 9 bases. J gave up 7 bases and V 3 bases, and 10 bases lay outside the gene matches. The CDR3 totals 15 residues. CDR1 is SGHRS and CDR2 is YFSETQ in the germline V gene. CDR3 region: CASSSSAQGAAGYTF. CDR3 nucleotides: TGCGCCAGCAGCTCGTCGGCACAGGGGGCTGCTGGCTACACCTTC. Filled out from reference TRBV5-1 and TRBJ1-2, the complete variable domain reads KAGVTQTPRYLIKTRGQQVTLSCSPISGHRSVSWYQQTPGQGLQFLFEYFSETQRNKGNFPGRFSGRQFSNSRSEMNVSTLELGDSALYLCASSSSAQGAAGYTFGSGTRLTVV.

The chain has TRBV6-5 and TRBJ2-5, with TRBD1 as a possible D gene (7 bases). V dropped 10 bases and J dropped 5 bases, with 23 bases sitting between them. The CDR3 covers 15 residues. Germline V lookup: CDR1 MNHEY, CDR2 SVGAGI. CDR3 in DNA: TGTGCCACCAGGGGGAACAGGCCGGCGGGGGAGACCCAGTACTTC. Protein product: CATRGNRPAGETQYF.

The chain carries TRBV11-3 and TRBJ2-5; D may be TRBD1 (5 bases). The V gene lost 3 bases and the J gene lost 7 bases, with 27 bases spanning the gap. The CDR3 contains 18 residues. Germline CDR1 is SGHNT and CDR2 is YENEEA. CDR3 coding DNA: TGTGCCAGCAGCTTTGGTGGGGCGATAATAGTTCTGATACCGACCCAGTACTTC. It is translated as CASSFGGAIIVLIPTQYF.

The chain uses TRBV3-1 (or the pseudogene TRBV3-2) and TRBJ2-5; maybe TRBD1 (6 bases). Trimming took 5 bases from V and 2 from J, leaving 15 bases between them. Germline CDR1 is LGHDT and CDR2 is YNNKEL (reference sequence). This CDR3 has 15 amino acids. As DNA, the CDR3 is TGTGCCAGCAGCGGAAGGGCAGGACAGCAAGAGACCCAGTACTTC. Its translation: CASSGRAGQQETQYF.

In its sample, this clone was seen a few times. V gene TRBV21-1 combines with J gene TRBJ1-1; the listed D gene, TRBD1, was not tested against the DNA. TRBV21-1 is a pseudogene locus. The CDR3 consists of 13 residues. DNA for the CDR3: TGTGCCAGCAACTTCGACAGGGGGGGCATAGCTTTCTTT. Amino acid sequence: CASNFDRGGIAFF.

The rearrangement links TRBV19 to TRBJ2-6; D is ambiguous. Trimming stripped 9 bases from V and 4 bases from J, with 13 bases between. The CDR3 length is 14 residues. Germline V gene data show CDR1 as LNHDA and CDR2 as SQIVND (reference sequence). This chain's CDR3 is CASLSGYGANVLTF. The CDR3 DNA reads TGTGCCAGCCTCTCGGGTTACGGGGCCAACGTCCTGACTTTC.

The chain is built from TRBV6-1 and TRBJ1-2; the D is unclear. Trimming left V 1 base short and J 4 bases short, with 7 bases between. In germline, CDR1 is MNHNS, CDR2 SASEGT. The CDR3 is 13 amino acids. This CDR3 is CASSEGRAYGYTF. In DNA, the CDR3 is TGTGCCAGCAGTGAAGGGCGGGCCTATGGCTACACCTTC.

This chain connects TRBV5-1 to TRBJ2-2; TRBD1 matches 8 bases. The CDR3 has 17 amino acids. Losses at the gene ends were 0 bases for V and 3 bases for J; bases not matched to a gene: 7. CDR1 and CDR2 from the germline V gene are SGHRS and YFSETQ. The CDR3: CASSLDPGGADTGELFF. DNA of the CDR3: TGCGCCAGCAGCTTGGACCCAGGGGGCGCGGACACCGGGGAGCTGTTTTTT. The full variable domain, with the rest looked up from reference TRBV5-1 and TRBJ2-2, is KAGVTQTPRYLIKTRGQQVTLSCSPISGHRSVSWYQQTPGQGLQFLFEYFSETQRNKGNFPGRFSGRQFSNSRSEMNVSTLELGDSALYLCASSLDPGGADTGELFFGEGSRLTVL.

The genes are TRBV6-5 and TRBJ1-5; no reliable D call. Trimming cost V 7 bases and J 2 bases, with 9 bases left between them. Per the germline V gene, CDR1 is MNHEY and CDR2 is SVGAGI. There are 13 residues in the CDR3. The CDR3 DNA sequence: TGTGCCAGCACTAACAGTCGCAATCAGCCCCAGCATTTT. Translating gives CASTNSRNQPQHF.

This clone was observed at least ten times. The chain carries TRBV19 and TRBJ2-5; TRBD1 matches 10 bases. The CDR3 is 15 residues long. V shed 4 bases and J 1 base; nucleotides not matched to a gene: 3. Germline CDR1 is LNHDA and CDR2 is SQIVND (reference sequence). In nucleotides, the CDR3 is TGTGCCAGTAGTACCGGGACAGGGGTCCAAGAGACCCAGTACTTC. It specifies CASSTGTGVQETQYF.

This clone has just a few counts. The chain links TRBV6-2 or TRBV6-3 to TRBJ2-1; D may be TRBD2 (5 bases). There are 12 residues in the CDR3. Germline values: CDR1 MNHEY, CDR2 SVGEGT. V was trimmed by 2 bases and J by 8 bases, leaving 7 bases between them. In nucleotides, the CDR3 is TGTGCCAGCAGTTACCCTAGCCATGAGCAGTTCTTC. Its protein is CASSYPSHEQFF.

The chain links TRBV19 to TRBJ1-5; no firm D call. The CDR3 has 16 residues. CDR1 LNHDA and CDR2 SQIVND come from the germline V gene (reference sequence). Deletions cut 5 bases from V and 0 bases from J, with 14 bases between. DNA for the CDR3: TGTGCCAGTAGTGCTCGGCCAGGTTATAGCAATCAGCCCCAGCATTTT. Its protein product is CASSARPGYSNQPQHF.